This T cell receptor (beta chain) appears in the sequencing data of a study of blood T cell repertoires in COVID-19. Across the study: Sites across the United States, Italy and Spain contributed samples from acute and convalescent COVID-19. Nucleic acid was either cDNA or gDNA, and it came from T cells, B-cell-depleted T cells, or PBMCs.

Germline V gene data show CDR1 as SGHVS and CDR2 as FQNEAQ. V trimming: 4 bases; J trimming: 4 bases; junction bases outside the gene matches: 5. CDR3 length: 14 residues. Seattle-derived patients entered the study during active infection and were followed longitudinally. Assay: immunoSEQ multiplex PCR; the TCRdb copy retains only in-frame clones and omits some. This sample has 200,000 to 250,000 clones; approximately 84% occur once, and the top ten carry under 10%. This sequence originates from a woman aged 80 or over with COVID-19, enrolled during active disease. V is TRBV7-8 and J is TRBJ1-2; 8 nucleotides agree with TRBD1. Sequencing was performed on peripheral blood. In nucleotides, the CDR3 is TGTGCCAGCAGCTCCAGGGGGCGAGGCTATGGCTACACCTTC. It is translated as CASSSRGRGYGYTF.